This entry describes one TCR beta chain. Its matching antigen is unknown. The CDR3 length is 13 residues. The V and J ends lost 6 bases and 4 bases, in that order; junction bases with no gene match: 6. In germline, CDR1 is SQVTM, CDR2 ANQGSEA. PCR involved 60 Vbeta and 13 Jbeta primers. Data came from immunoSEQ multiplex PCR; TCRdb stores just in-frame clones and leaves some out. The sample includes roughly 110,000 clones. This record comes from a study of cytomegalovirus exposure and HLA in healthy donors. Points from the study as a whole: On later analysis, the bulk of CMV-associated TCR beta chains appeared to be HLA-restricted. In a later analysis, common viral pathogens appeared linked to several of the most significant clusters. In a later analysis, donors in an Asian-associated ancestry cluster reportedly had fewer N-insertions in productive TCRs than the cohort mean.

The sequenced sample consisted of PBMCs. The sequence derives from a young man in good health and CMV-seronegative. The chain uses TRBV29-1 and TRBJ1-2; 9 nucleotides agree with TRBD1. This CDR3 is CSVHRGRVYGYTF. In DNA, the CDR3 is TGCAGCGTACACAGGGGGCGCGTCTATGGCTACACCTTC.